Shown below are 10 T cell receptor beta chains from a single sample sequenced in a study of control samples from healthy donors and cancer patients. Data came from immunoSEQ multiplex PCR; TCRdb stores just in-frame clones and leaves some out. The table has 100,000 to 110,000 clones, over 75% seen once. Sequenced material: blood. Receptors originate from a woman in her fifties or sixties in good health.

This clone was counted a few times. V usage is TRBV6-2 or TRBV6-3 and J usage is TRBJ2-3; 9 bases agree with TRBD2. V gave up 2 bases and J gave up 7 bases; unmatched junction bases: 7. This CDR3 has 15 residues. Germline V gives CDR1 MNHEY, CDR2 SVGEGT. The CDR3 coding sequence is TGTGCCAGCAGTTACAGTAGCGGGAGTGGATATACGCAGTATTTT. Translation: CASSYSSGSGYTQYF.

The chain combines TRBV5-6 with TRBJ1-2, with a possible D match to TRBD1 (5 bases). CDR1 and CDR2 from the germline V gene are SGHDT and YYEEEE. V was pared by 2 bases and J by 6 bases, with 14 bases between. The CDR3 has 14 residues. The CDR3 loop is CASSFRGEVHGYTF. In DNA form, the CDR3 reads TGTGCCAGCAGCTTCAGAGGGGAGGTCCATGGCTACACCTTC.

This clone was counted only a few times. The V call is TRBV30, the J call TRBJ2-2; possibly TRBD1 for D (6 bases). Germline V gives CDR1 GTSNPN, CDR2 SVGIG (reference sequence). Trimming removed 5 bases from V and 5 bases from J, with 12 bases in between. This CDR3 contains 13 residues. The CDR3 here is CAWWGLGTGELFF. The CDR3, as DNA: TGTGCCTGGTGGGGGCTAGGGACCGGGGAGCTGTTTTTT.

This clone is a singleton in its sample. The chain carries TRBV27 and TRBJ1-5, with D uncertain. The CDR3 loop spans 12 amino acids. V was clipped by 3 bases and J by 7 bases, with 7 bases between them. Germline values: CDR1 MNHEY, CDR2 SMNVEV (reference sequence). CDR3 DNA sequence: TGTGCCAGCAGTTTGCTGGGGCAGCCCCAGCATTTT. Translating it yields CASSLLGQPQHF.

This chain links TRBV24-1 with TRBJ1-2; D is unclear. Between the trimmed V and J ends, which lost 5 bases and 3 bases, there was a span of 6 bases. The CDR3 loop spans 12 amino acids. From germline, CDR1 is KGHDR and CDR2 SFDVKD. The CDR3 region is CATSATYYGYTF. The CDR3 DNA is TGTGCCACCAGTGCTACTTACTATGGCTACACCTTC.

This clone has only a few counts. In nucleotides, the CDR3 is TGCGCCAGCAGCGCCGACGGGACTAGCAATCAGCCCCAGCATTTT. Its translation is CASSADGTSNQPQHF. This sequence joins TRBV10-2 and TRBJ1-5; tentatively, D is TRBD1 (5 bases). V was shortened by 6 bases and J by 0 bases, with 12 bases between the two germline ends. The CDR3 covers 15 residues. The germline gives CDR1 WSHSY, CDR2 SAAADI.

The chain links TRBV28 to TRBJ2-7; a possible D gene is TRBD2 (6 bases). Germline V gene sequence: CDR1 MDHEN, CDR2 SYDVKM. This CDR3 is built from 13 residues. V shed 6 bases and J shed 4 bases, with 13 bases lying between them. The CDR3 DNA reads as TGTGCCAGCAGGGGGACTGGGGATTACGAGCAGTACGTC. Protein: CASRGTGDYEQYV.

This chain connects TRBV5-4 to TRBJ1-4; D possibly corresponds to TRBD1 (6 bases). Per the germline V gene, CDR1 is SGHNT and CDR2 is YYREEE (reference sequence). With 5 bases removed from V and 8 bases from J, the gap between germline ends came to 22 bases. The CDR3 covers 16 residues. The CDR3 DNA is TGTGCCAGCAGAAACGGGGGGCAGGGCAAATGGGAAAAACTGTTTTTT. Encoded protein: CASRNGGQGKWEKLFF.

The genes are TRBV6-5 and TRBJ1-1; D gene ambiguous. Trimming pared 10 bases from V and 1 base from J, leaving 13 bases between. Germline CDR1 reads MNHEY; CDR2 reads SVGAGI. This CDR3 spans 13 amino acids. CDR3 residues: CATKLTSNTEAFF. The CDR3 bases are TGTGCCACCAAGCTTACATCGAACACTGAAGCTTTCTTT.

The gene calls are TRBV6-6 and TRBJ1-6; the D gene is possibly TRBD1 (5 bases). The germline CDR1 and CDR2 sequences are MNHNY and SVGAGI (reference sequence). Trimming shortened V by 2 bases and J by 5 bases, and 10 bases separated the two germline ends. The CDR3 sequence is 15 residues long. CDR3 in DNA: TGTGCCAGCAGTTACACAGGCAGAAATAATTCACCCCTCCACTTT. Translation: CASSYTGRNNSPLHF.